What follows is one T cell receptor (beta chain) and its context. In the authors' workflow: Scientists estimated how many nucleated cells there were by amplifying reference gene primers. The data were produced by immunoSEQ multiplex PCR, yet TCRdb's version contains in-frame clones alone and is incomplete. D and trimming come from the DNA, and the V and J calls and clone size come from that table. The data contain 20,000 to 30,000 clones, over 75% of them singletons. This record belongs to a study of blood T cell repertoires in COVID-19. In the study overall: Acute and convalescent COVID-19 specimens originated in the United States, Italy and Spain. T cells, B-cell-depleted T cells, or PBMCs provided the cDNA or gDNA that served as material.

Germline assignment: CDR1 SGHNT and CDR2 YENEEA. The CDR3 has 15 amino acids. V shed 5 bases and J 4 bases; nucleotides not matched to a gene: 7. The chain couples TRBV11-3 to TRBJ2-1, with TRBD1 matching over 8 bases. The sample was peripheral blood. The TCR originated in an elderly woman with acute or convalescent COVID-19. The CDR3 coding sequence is TGTGCCAGCAGCATCGGACAGGGTAGATACAATGAGCAGTTCTTC. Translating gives CASSIGQGRYNEQFF.